One sample yielded the 9 T cell receptor beta chains listed below, sequenced in a study of cytomegalovirus exposure and HLA in healthy donors. Primers: 60 Vbeta forward and 13 Jbeta reverse. Data came from immunoSEQ multiplex PCR; TCRdb stores just in-frame clones and leaves some out. The sample carries about 130,000 clones, around 82% recorded once. The specimen was PBMCs. The receptors here all came from a boy under 18 in good health and CMV-seronegative.

This chain uses TRBV7-8 with TRBJ2-7, with 8 nucleotides matching TRBD2. V was clipped by 5 bases and J by 3 bases; unmatched bases: 9. Looked up from germline, CDR1 is SGHVS and CDR2 is FQNEAQ. The CDR3 extends over 15 amino acids. The CDR3 sequence: CASSQKRGSYYEQYF. CDR3 coding DNA: TGTGCCAGCAGCCAGAAGCGGGGGTCATACTACGAGCAGTACTTC. The variable domain in full, completed from reference TRBV7-8 and TRBJ2-7, reads GAGVSQSPRYKVAKRGQDVALRCDPISGHVSLFWYQQALGQGPEFLTYFQNEAQLDKSGLPSDRFFAERPEGSVSTLKIQRTQQEDSAVYLCASSQKRGSYYEQYFGPGTRLTVT.

This chain joins TRBV6-1 and TRBJ1-5, with 8 positions matching TRBD1. The germline V gene has CDR1 MNHNS and CDR2 SASEGT. J lost 5 bases, V lost 4 bases, and 1 base had no gene match. The CDR3 has 13 amino acids. The CDR3 loop reads CASSGQGHQPQHF. The CDR3 DNA reads TGTGCCAGCAGTGGACAGGGGCATCAGCCCCAGCATTTT.

J is TRBJ1-1 and V is TRBV11-1; possible D gene TRBD1, 6 bases. The germline gives CDR1 SGHAT, CDR2 FQDESV (reference sequence). The CDR3 is 13 amino acids. The V end was cut by 5 bases, the J end by 4 bases, with 11 bases between. As DNA, the CDR3 is TGTGCCAGCAGCCCTAGAGGGGGCACTGAAGCTTTCTTT. Its translation is CASSPRGGTEAFF.

V usage is TRBV6-1 and J usage is TRBJ2-7; 8 positions agree with TRBD2. The CDR3 contains 15 residues. Germline values: CDR1 MNHNS, CDR2 SASEGT. V was clipped by 7 bases and J by 2 bases; unmatched bases: 10. CDR3 nucleotide sequence: TGTGCCAGCAACCCGGGTAGCGGGGCTACCTACGAGCAGTACTTC. It specifies CASNPGSGATYEQYF.

J is TRBJ2-3 and V is TRBV7-2, with 7 bases aligning to TRBD2. Losses at the gene ends were 3 bases for V and 2 bases for J; bases not matched to a gene: 5. The CDR3 sequence is 15 residues long. From germline, CDR1 is SGHTA and CDR2 FQGNSA. Here the CDR3 reads CASSFRSGYTDTQYF. The CDR3 DNA reads TGTGCCAGCAGCTTCCGTAGCGGGTACACAGATACGCAGTATTTT.

This chain joins TRBV5-4 and TRBJ1-2; TRBD1 matches at 10 bases. CDR3 size: 14 residues. CDR1 and CDR2 (germline): SGHNT, YYREEE (reference sequence). V lost 4 bases to trimming and J lost 8 bases; unmatched junction nucleotides: 8. CDR3: CASSMDRGLMGYTF. In DNA, the CDR3 is TGTGCCAGCAGCATGGACAGGGGGTTGATGGGCTACACCTTC.

About this clone: Mismatch with germline at one junction end may stem from a read error. The genes are TRBV5-1 and TRBJ1-5, with 7 nucleotides matching TRBD1. Germline V gene lookup returns CDR1 SGHRS and CDR2 YFSETQ. This CDR3 region has 13 residues. CDR3 in DNA: TGCGCCAGCAGTGTGGCAGGGGGTCAGCCCCGGCATTTT. Protein: CASSVAGGQPRHF.

V usage is TRBV19 and J usage is TRBJ2-5, with D maybe TRBD2 (5 bases). Trimming took off 5 bases at V and 7 bases at J, with 17 bases between the two ends. Germline assignment: CDR1 LNHDA and CDR2 SQIVND (reference sequence). The CDR3 spans 14 residues. CDR3: CASSLGGPRGTQYF. In nucleotides, the CDR3 is TGTGCCAGTAGTTTAGGTGGCCCCCGGGGGACCCAGTACTTC.

This clone was detected only once. V gene TRBV7-3 combines with J gene TRBJ2-2; TRBD2 matches at 10 bases. CDR1 and CDR2 from the germline V gene are SGHTA and FQGTGA. Germline trimming cut 5 bases from V and 6 bases from J; bases unmatched to any gene: 6. This CDR3 is built from 15 residues. The CDR3 sequence is CASSTSGGAPGELFF. As DNA, the CDR3 is TGTGCCAGCAGCACAAGCGGGGGGGCCCCCGGGGAGCTGTTTTTT.